Listed below are T cell receptor beta chains from one sample, sequenced in a study of T cell responses to AZD1222 COVID-19 vaccine. Data came from immunoSEQ multiplex PCR; TCRdb stores just in-frame clones and leaves some out. This table has 150,000 to 200,000 clones, roughly 92% appearing once. The input for sequencing was peripheral blood, taken on day 0 of AZD1222 vaccination. These TCRs come from an adult in good health. Both conserved end residues are part of each CDR3. D genes are given only for firm matches. Clone size is given for some rows only: seen once, a few or many times, or a class if the clone is expanded.

J,V,size,D,CDR3,DNA
TRBJ1-5,TRBV30,NA,NA,CAWSTGAIHQPQHF,TGTGCCTGGAGTACGGGGGCCATCCATCAGCCCCAGCATTTT
TRBJ2-2,TRBV21-1,once,NA,CASATLPTRNGAGELFF,TGTGCCAGCGCTACCCTGCCAACACGAAACGGGGCCGGGGAGCTGTTTTTT
TRBJ1-1,TRBV19,NA,TRBD1,CASSGQVNTEAFF,TGTGCCAGTTCCGGACAGGTTAACACTGAAGCTTTCTTT
TRBJ1-1,TRBV7-3,NA,NA,CASRAGVNTEAFF,TGTGCCAGCCGGGCGGGGGTGAACACTGAAGCTTTCTTT
TRBJ2-5,TRBV7-3,NA,NA,CASSRQSQETQYF,TGTGCCAGCAGTAGACAAAGCCAAGAGACCCAGTACTTC
TRBJ1-1,TRBV7-9,once,TRBD1,CASSPRPGQGEAFF,TGTGCCAGCAGCCCCAGGCCGGGACAGGGGGAGGCTTTCTTT
TRBJ1-6,TRBV4-1,NA,NA,CASSQQRFVGSPLHF,TGCGCCAGCAGCCAACAGAGGTTCGTGGGCTCACCCCTCCACTTT
TRBJ1-6,TRBV4-3,once,NA,CASSQNSGRGNSPLHF,TGCGCCAGCAGCCAAAACTCGGGAAGAGGTAATTCACCCCTCCACTTT
TRBJ2-7,TRBV18,NA,NA,CASSPFSAGPYEQYF,TGTGCCAGCTCACCATTTAGTGCAGGACCCTACGAGCAGTACTTC
TRBJ2-3,TRBV15,NA,TRBD2,CATSRGASGRARSDTQYF,TGTGCCACCAGCAGGGGGGCTAGCGGGAGGGCCAGGTCAGATACGCAGTATTTT
TRBJ2-3,TRBV4-2,NA,TRBD2,CASSPTPPHQAGVPHTQYF,TGTGCCAGCAGCCCGACTCCCCCACACCAAGCGGGAGTGCCACATACGCAGTATTTT
TRBJ1-1,TRBV9,NA,NA,CASSPQVRGPEAFF,TGTGCCAGCAGCCCCCAGGTGAGAGGCCCTGAAGCTTTCTTT
TRBJ2-2,TRBV19,once,NA,CASRAPFNPKFRGGHTGELFF,TGTGCCAGTCGGGCCCCTTTCAACCCCAAGTTTAGGGGGGGGCACACCGGGGAGCTGTTTTTT
TRBJ1-4,TRBV29-1,NA,TRBD1,CSARQGAVEKLFF,TGCAGCGCCAGACAGGGGGCGGTTGAAAAACTGTTTTTT
TRBJ2-5,TRBV5-1,NA,NA,CASSLTGLETQYF,TGCGCCAGCAGCTTGACGGGTTTAGAGACCCAGTACTTC
TRBJ1-1,TRBV28,few,NA,CASSRGGGITEAFF,TGTGCCAGCAGCCGGGGTGGGGGGATCACTGAAGCTTTCTTT
TRBJ1-6,TRBV5-4,NA,NA,CASSLAGAGNSPLHF,TGTGCCAGCAGCTTGGCCGGGGCAGGCAATTCACCCCTCCACTTT
TRBJ2-1,TRBV12-3/TRBV12-4,once,NA,CASSPSLQPFF,TGTGCCAGCAGTCCTAGCCTCCAACCCTTCTTC